This TCR beta chain came from a study of blood T cell repertoires in COVID-19. Study-level background: Both acute and convalescent COVID-19 samples were obtained from the United States, Italy and Spain. Sample material is recorded as cDNA or gDNA derived from T cells, B-cell-depleted T cells, or PBMCs.

Original processing methods: The authors estimated nucleated cell counts from reference gene primer amplification. Profiling relied on immunoSEQ multiplex PCR, and the TCRdb table lists in-frame clones only, not all of them. V, J and clone size derive from that table, while D and trimming were established from the DNA sequence. Of approximately 240,000 clones listed, almost 85% were seen once; the top ten hold 4% to 4.5%. The J segment lost 4 bases and the V segment lost 6 bases, leaving 5 bases of the junction unmatched. This CDR3 contains 14 residues. Per the germline V gene, CDR1 is MDHEN and CDR2 is SYDVKM.

The sample comprised peripheral blood. This chain links TRBV28 with TRBJ1-2; 10 nucleotides agree with TRBD1. This receptor was obtained from a man aged 50 to 59 with acute or convalescent COVID-19. The CDR3 spells CASRKTGGLYGYTF. The CDR3 DNA reads as TGTGCCAGCAGAAAGACAGGGGGCCTCTATGGCTACACCTTC.